The 18 T cell receptor beta chains below were found in one sample sequenced in a study of cytomegalovirus exposure and HLA in healthy donors. It was with 60 Vbeta and 13 Jbeta primers that the PCR ran. TCRdb's table, derived via immunoSEQ multiplex PCR, lists solely in-frame clones and lacks some. The repertoire holds 85,000 to 130,000 clones, with roughly 73% as singletons. The specimen sequenced was PBMCs. The receptor set was obtained from a man aged 35-49 years in good health and CMV-seronegative.

The chain has TRBV6-5 and TRBJ1-3; D is possibly TRBD1 (5 bases). The V and J ends lost 5 bases and 4 bases respectively, with 12 bases between them. The CDR3 extends over 14 amino acids. CDR1 and CDR2 from the germline V gene are MNHEY and SVGAGI. DNA of the CDR3: TGTGCCAGCAGTCAAGACAGAGTGGGAAACACCATATATTTT. Amino acid sequence: CASSQDRVGNTIYF.

The chain employs TRBV29-1 and TRBJ1-2; maybe TRBD1 (6 bases). The CDR3 covers 17 residues. The V end lost 0 bases, the J end lost 4 bases, and 21 bases lay between the germline ends. Germline V lookup: CDR1 SQVTM, CDR2 ANQGSEA. CDR3 residues: CSVEDRGSGRAFYGYTF. CDR3 in DNA: TGCAGCGTTGAAGATAGGGGGTCGGGCAGGGCGTTCTATGGCTACACCTTC. The full variable domain, in which reference TRBV29-1 and TRBJ1-2 provide the parts outside the CDR3, is SAVISQKPSRDICQRGTSLTIQCQVDSQVTMMFWYRQQPGQSLTLIATANQGSEATYESGFVIDKFPISRPNLTFSTLTVSNMSPEDSSIYLCSVEDRGSGRAFYGYTFGSGTRLTVV.

The rearrangement links TRBV5-4 to TRBJ2-2, with D maybe TRBD2 (5 bases). V gave up 3 bases and J gave up 3 bases, with 18 bases separating them. In germline, CDR1 is SGHNT, CDR2 YYREEE (reference sequence). CDR3 length: 17 residues. The CDR3 coding sequence is TGTGCCAGCAGCTCCGGGGTCCGAATGACGGACACCGGGGAGCTGTTTTTT. Amino acid sequence: CASSSGVRMTDTGELFF.

The chain is built from TRBV7-9 and TRBJ2-2; D unresolved. CDR1 is SEHNR, CDR2 FQNEAQ, per germline (reference sequence). V lost 5 bases and J 2 bases, leaving 3 bases between the germline ends. The CDR3 loop spans 12 amino acids. The CDR3 loop is CASSTNTGELFF. CDR3 bases: TGTGCCAGCAGCACAAACACCGGGGAGCTGTTTTTT.

Concerning this clone: The DNA is omitted, as the CDR3 cannot be located on it reliably, and the CDR3 follows TCRdb's listing. This sequence joins TRBV6-1 and TRBJ2-7; the table names TRBD1, a call not compared with the DNA. Including both end residues, the CDR3 is 15 amino acids long. Germline CDR1 MNHNS, CDR2 SASEGT. CDR3 sequence: CASTYSGQGAYEQYF.

V gene TRBV13 combines with J gene TRBJ1-6, with D perhaps TRBD1 (5 bases). Germline values: CDR1 PRHDT, CDR2 FYEKMQ (reference sequence). This CDR3 has 20 amino acids. V was pared by 5 bases and J by 0 bases, with 23 bases between. CDR3 in DNA: TGTGCCAGCAGCGCCCGCCCAGGGTCGGTGCCGAGCTCCTATAATTCACCCCTCCACTTT. Translation gives CASSARPGSVPSSYNSPLHF.

The gene calls are TRBV11-2 and TRBJ2-2, with D perhaps matching TRBD2 (6 bases). From germline, CDR1 is SGHAT and CDR2 FQNNGV. V gave up 5 bases and J gave up 3 bases, with 19 bases separating them. The length of the CDR3 is 17 residues. The DNA for the CDR3 is TGTGCCAGCAGCCCCGGGGGTTGGGAACGGGACACCGGGGAGCTGTTTTTT. Protein: CASSPGGWERDTGELFF.

The V call is TRBV6-1, the J call TRBJ2-3, with a possible D match to TRBD2 (6 bases). Germline CDR1 MNHNS, CDR2 SASEGT. The CDR3 has 16 residues. Trimming left V 3 bases short and J 0 bases short, with 13 bases between. The CDR3 loop reads CASSDLSGSSTDTQYF. In DNA, the CDR3 is TGTGCCAGCAGTGACCTTAGCGGTTCTAGCACAGATACGCAGTATTTT.

The V and J genes are TRBV6-1 and TRBJ1-4; 8 bases fit TRBD1. The germline gives CDR1 MNHNS, CDR2 SASEGT. V shed 10 bases and J 5 bases; nucleotides not matched to a gene: 6. The CDR3 sequence is 13 residues long. CDR3: CATSGQVNEKLFF. CDR3 coding DNA: TGTGCCACGTCGGGACAGGTGAATGAAAAACTGTTTTTT.

The rearrangement links TRBV18 to TRBJ1-4; D not certain. Per germline, CDR1 KGHSH and CDR2 LQKENI. This CDR3 is built from 15 residues. V lost 1 base and J lost 1, with 7 bases in between. CDR3 region: CASSPQGGTNEKLFF. The CDR3 bases are TGTGCCAGCTCACCACAAGGAGGAACTAATGAAAAACTGTTTTTT.

V and J are TRBV29-1 and TRBJ2-7; 10 nucleotides align to TRBD2. The trim removed 4 bases at V and 4 bases at J, leaving 7 bases unmatched. CDR1 SQVTM and CDR2 ANQGSEA come from the germline V gene. The CDR3 length is 14 residues. The CDR3, as DNA: TGCAGCGTTGGATCGAAGCGGGGGGGGTACGAGCAGTACTTC. Encoded protein: CSVGSKRGGYEQYF.

This chain uses TRBV2 with TRBJ1-2; TRBD1 agrees at 10 bases. The CDR3 consists of 14 residues. The germline CDR1 and CDR2 sequences are SNHLY and FYNNEI. Trimming at V came to 6 bases and at J to 8 bases, leaving 9 bases not matched to a gene. The CDR3 loop is CASRAMGQGSGYTF. The CDR3 nucleotides are TGTGCCAGCAGGGCCATGGGACAGGGGAGCGGCTACACCTTC.

In its sample, this clone was seen a few times. V usage is TRBV11-2 and J usage is TRBJ1-3; possibly TRBD1 for D (5 bases). Trimming shortened V by 1 base and J by 1 base, and 8 bases separated the two germline ends. Germline CDR1 reads SGHAT; CDR2 reads FQNNGV. The CDR3 has 15 amino acids. The CDR3 reads CASSLVQGSGNTIYF. CDR3 nucleotide sequence: TGTGCCAGCAGCTTAGTTCAGGGATCTGGAAACACCATATATTTT.

V gene TRBV29-1 combines with J gene TRBJ1-2; no reliable D call. Deletions cut 4 bases from V and 6 bases from J, with 12 bases between. This CDR3 region has 12 residues. Germline CDR1 is SQVTM and CDR2 is ANQGSEA. Written as DNA, the CDR3 is TGCAGCGTTGTTGGTGGAGTTGATGGCTACACCTTC. Translating gives CSVVGGVDGYTF. The variable domain in full, with the rest retrieved from reference TRBV29-1 and TRBJ1-2, is SAVISQKPSRDICQRGTSLTIQCQVDSQVTMMFWYRQQPGQSLTLIATANQGSEATYESGFVIDKFPISRPNLTFSTLTVSNMSPEDSSIYLCSVVGGVDGYTFGSGTRLTVV.

This rearrangement joins TRBV5-1 to TRBJ2-5, with 10 bases matching TRBD2. The J segment lost 5 bases and the V segment lost 0 bases, leaving 7 bases of the junction unmatched. The V gene's germline CDR1 is SGHRS and CDR2 YFSETQ. CDR3 size: 16 residues. CDR3 sequence reads: CASSLEPAGGSETQYF. DNA of the CDR3: TGCGCCAGCAGCTTGGAGCCAGCGGGGGGGAGTGAGACCCAGTACTTC. Full variable domain (rest looked up from reference TRBV5-1 and TRBJ2-5): KAGVTQTPRYLIKTRGQQVTLSCSPISGHRSVSWYQQTPGQGLQFLFEYFSETQRNKGNFPGRFSGRQFSNSRSEMNVSTLELGDSALYLCASSLEPAGGSETQYFGPGTRLLVL.

The V and J genes are TRBV5-1 and TRBJ2-5, with 8 bases aligning to TRBD2. The junction had 4 bases not matched to a gene; V was cut back by 2 bases and J by 4 bases. CDR3 size: 14 residues. CDR1 SGHRS and CDR2 YFSETQ come from the germline V gene. The CDR3 nucleotides are TGCGCCAGCAGCTTCGGGGGGGCAGGAGAGACCCAGTACTTC. It yields the protein CASSFGGAGETQYF.

The chain couples TRBV19 to TRBJ1-4; D might be TRBD1 (5 bases). CDR3 length: 14 amino acids. Germline values: CDR1 LNHDA, CDR2 SQIVND (reference sequence). V was cut by 4 bases and J by 3 bases, with 9 bases left in between. As DNA, the CDR3 is TGTGCCAGTAGTACCCCAGGGTCTAATGAAAAACTGTTTTTT. The encoded protein is CASSTPGSNEKLFF.

As regards this clone: In the same sample, other DNA sequences code for this CDR3. The chain recombines TRBV10-3 with TRBJ2-5; D uncertain. Deletions cut 3 bases from V and 2 bases from J, with 7 bases between. The CDR3 sequence is 13 residues long. CDR1 ENHRY and CDR2 SYGVKD come from the germline V gene. Written as DNA, the CDR3 is TGTGCCATCAGTGAAGGAGCACAAGAGACCCAGTACTTC. Translation gives CAISEGAQETQYF.